This T cell receptor (beta chain) was captured in a study of blood T cell repertoires in COVID-19. Study background: Sites in the United States, Italy and Spain provided acute and convalescent COVID-19 samples. From T cells, B-cell-depleted T cells, or PBMCs came the material, which was cDNA or gDNA.

Between the trimmed V and J ends, which lost 7 bases and 2 bases, there was a span of 12 bases. The germline gives CDR1 SNHLY, CDR2 FYNNEI. The CDR3 is 15 residues long. Methods used by the authors: Amplified reference gene primers provided the basis for estimating nucleated cell counts. Produced via immunoSEQ multiplex PCR; TCRdb's table is partial and in-frame only. D and trimming were read from the DNA, whereas the V and J calls and clone size are those reported in that table. The table includes around 310,000 clones, approximately 89% detected once. The receptor's source is an older woman with acute or convalescent COVID-19. Sequenced sample: peripheral blood. The chain employs TRBV2 and TRBJ2-6; D is unclear. CDR3 sequence: CASKRDPPGANVLTF. For the CDR3, the DNA is TGTGCCAGCAAGCGAGATCCCCCTGGGGCCAACGTCCTGACTTTC.